This T cell receptor (beta chain) was identified during a study of blood T cell repertoires in COVID-19. Method: immunoSEQ multiplex PCR; TCRdb's copy keeps in-frame clones and lacks some. The table records some 110,000 clones, approximately 87% of them present only once. The V gene lost 1 base and the J gene lost 7 bases, with 13 bases spanning the gap. Germline assignment: CDR1 LNHNV and CDR2 YYDKDF (reference sequence). The CDR3 runs 14 residues. This clone was counted only a few times. Sequencing used peripheral blood. V and J are TRBV15 and TRBJ1-2; a possible D gene is TRBD1 (6 bases). The sequence came from a man aged 25-40 years with acute or convalescent COVID-19. The CDR3 sequence is CATSRAQGIGGYTF. The CDR3 region has the DNA TGTGCCACCAGCAGAGCGCAGGGGATAGGTGGCTACACCTTC.